Below, 13 T cell receptor beta chains from the same sample are listed, as sequenced in a study of blood T cell repertoires in COVID-19. The data were produced by immunoSEQ multiplex PCR, yet TCRdb's version contains in-frame clones alone and is incomplete. The sample yields under 200,000 clones, roughly 86% seen once. Source material: peripheral blood. All receptors come from an elderly woman with COVID-19, enrolled during active disease.

This clone was recorded only once. The CDR3 reads CASSRDRYQETQYF. The CDR3 DNA reads as TGTGCCAGCTCAAGGGACAGGTACCAAGAGACCCAGTACTTC. This chain connects TRBV18 to TRBJ2-5, with 8 bases aligning to TRBD1. CDR1 is KGHSH and CDR2 is LQKENI in the germline V gene. Germline trimming cut 5 bases from V and 0 bases from J; bases unmatched to any gene: 2. CDR3 length: 14 amino acids.

The chain employs TRBV6-5 and TRBJ1-1; D unresolved. Looked up from germline, CDR1 is MNHEY and CDR2 is SVGAGI. This CDR3 spans 16 amino acids. Trimming shortened V by 0 bases and J by 3 bases, and 14 bases separated the two germline ends. CDR3 DNA sequence: TGTGCCAGCAGTTACTCCGACTTGGTTAGAGACACTGAAGCTTTCTTT. Protein product: CASSYSDLVRDTEAFF.

This chain connects TRBV27 to TRBJ2-7; 12 bases are a match to TRBD2. Germline assignment: CDR1 MNHEY and CDR2 SMNVEV (reference sequence). The trim removed 4 bases at V and 1 base at J, leaving 11 bases unmatched. CDR3 length equals 18 residues. The CDR3 DNA sequence: TGTGCCAGCAGTTCGTTGACTAGCGGGAGAATGATTTCCTACGAGCAGTACTTC. Translating gives CASSSLTSGRMISYEQYF.

The J gene is TRBJ2-2, the V gene TRBV10-2, with TRBD2 as a possible D gene (5 bases). From germline, CDR1 is WSHSY and CDR2 SAAADI. The CDR3 consists of 14 residues. V dropped 8 bases and J dropped 4 bases, with 14 bases sitting between them. The CDR3 sequence is CASGPPRGTGELFF. CDR3 coding DNA: TGCGCCAGCGGCCCCCCTCGGGGCACCGGGGAGCTGTTTTTT.

This chain uses TRBV5-1 with TRBJ2-7, with D maybe TRBD1 (5 bases). The ends were cut back, 4 bases at V and 3 bases at J, with 11 bases in the middle. Germline V CDR1 and CDR2: SGHRS, YFSETQ. The CDR3 totals 13 residues. The CDR3 here is CASSQGASYEQYF. Written as DNA, the CDR3 is TGCGCCAGCAGCCAAGGGGCCAGCTACGAGCAGTACTTC.

The chain combines TRBV7-9 with TRBJ1-3; maybe TRBD1 (5 bases). Germline V gives CDR1 SEHNR, CDR2 FQNEAQ (reference sequence). The ends were cut back, 5 bases at V and 4 bases at J, with 9 bases in the middle. The CDR3 sequence is 13 residues long. The CDR3 sequence is CASSTWGGNTIYF. The CDR3 nucleotides read TGTGCCAGCAGCACCTGGGGCGGAAACACCATATATTTT.

The chain employs TRBV6-6 and TRBJ1-2; TRBD1 is a possible D gene (5 bases). The CDR3 has 16 residues. Germline V lookup: CDR1 MNHNY, CDR2 SVGAGI (reference sequence). The V gene lost 7 bases and the J gene lost 1 base, with 19 bases spanning the gap. The chain's CDR3 is CASTQRTGRFNYGYTF. CDR3 sequence (DNA): TGTGCCAGCACCCAACGAACAGGCCGTTTTAACTATGGCTACACCTTC.

The rearrangement uses TRBV4-1 and TRBJ1-1; 7 positions match TRBD1. J lost 2 bases, V lost 4 bases, and 10 bases had no gene match. The CDR3 has 16 residues. From germline, CDR1 is MGHRA and CDR2 YSYEKL. The chain's CDR3 is CASSRRRQGGNTEAFF. In DNA form, the CDR3 reads TGCGCCAGCAGCCGACGTCGACAGGGTGGTAACACTGAAGCTTTCTTT.

This clone has a handful of counts. This chain joins TRBV5-1 and TRBJ2-2; D perhaps matches TRBD2 (6 bases). The CDR3 spans 16 residues. Germline V gives CDR1 SGHRS, CDR2 YFSETQ. V lost 3 bases, J lost 4 bases, and 16 bases lay in between. CDR3 amino acids: CASSSRGGGTTGELFF. CDR3 bases: TGCGCCAGCAGCTCACGAGGTGGAGGGACCACCGGGGAGCTGTTTTTT.

V usage is TRBV10-3 and J usage is TRBJ1-1; a weak D match, TRBD1 (5 bases). This CDR3 is 16 amino acids long. V was trimmed by 0 bases and J by 1 base, leaving 12 bases between them. CDR1 and CDR2 from the germline V gene are ENHRY and SYGVKD. DNA of the CDR3: TGTGCCATCAGTGAGTCGGGGCGGCTTGAGAACACTGAAGCTTTCTTT. Its translation is CAISESGRLENTEAFF.

The chain employs TRBV29-1 and TRBJ2-3; weak D call: TRBD2 (5 bases). The V end lost 4 bases, the J end lost 6 bases, and 20 bases lay between the germline ends. The CDR3 extends over 15 amino acids. The V gene's germline CDR1 is SQVTM and CDR2 ANQGSEA. The DNA of the CDR3 is TGCAGCGTTGCGGGGATAGATTGGACTCTTGATACGCAGTATTTT. This translates into CSVAGIDWTLDTQYF.

Concerning this clone: This sample includes further DNA sequences coding for the same CDR3. This rearrangement joins TRBV19 to TRBJ2-5; possible D gene TRBD1, 6 bases. With 5 bases removed from V and 2 bases from J, the gap between germline ends came to 12 bases. CDR1 LNHDA and CDR2 SQIVND come from the germline V gene (reference sequence). This CDR3 is 14 amino acids long. The CDR3 DNA sequence: TGTGCCAGTAGTCCGACAGGCTTACAAGAGACCCAGTACTTC. This translates into CASSPTGLQETQYF. The variable domain in full, with the rest retrieved from reference TRBV19 and TRBJ2-5, is DGGITQSPKYLFRKEGQNVTLSCEQNLNHDAMYWYRQDPGQGLRLIYYSQIVNDFQKGDIAEGYSVSREKKESFPLTVTSAQKNPTAFYLCASSPTGLQETQYFGPGTRLLVL.

This chain uses TRBV2 with TRBJ2-1; the D gene is possibly TRBD2 (6 bases). CDR1 and CDR2 (germline): SNHLY, FYNNEI. CDR3 size: 13 residues. V was pared by 6 bases and J by 5 bases, with 11 bases between. In nucleotides, the CDR3 is TGTGCCAGCAGCCGGGACTCTAACAATGAGCAGTTCTTC. This codes for CASSRDSNNEQFF.